This T cell receptor (beta chain) was captured in a study of blood T cell repertoires in COVID-19. On the study more broadly: Specimens from acute and convalescent COVID-19 originated in the United States, Italy and Spain. The cDNA or gDNA used as material had been derived from T cells, B-cell-depleted T cells, or PBMCs.

How the authors handled the data: Researchers report that nucleated cell counts were estimated from reference gene primer amplification. The repertoire was sequenced with immunoSEQ multiplex PCR; TCRdb's copy has only in-frame clones and lacks some. V and J calls plus clone size are reproduced from that table; the DNA served to infer D and trimming. The sample gives 150,000 to 200,000 clones, about 85% of which show up once; over 3% is in the top ten. This CDR3 contains 15 residues. Germline CDR1 and CDR2: LGHDT and YNNKEL (reference sequence). Trimming removed 1 base from V and 5 bases from J; junction bases left unmatched: 4.

The specimen was peripheral blood. The receptor was isolated from a human donor with acute or convalescent COVID-19. The donor label of this sample is uncertain. The chain carries TRBV3-1 (or the pseudogene TRBV3-2) and TRBJ1-5; 8 bases line up with TRBD1. CDR3 nucleotides: TGTGCCAGCAGCCAAGCCCAGGGGGCTTATCAGCCCCAGCATTTT. It encodes CASSQAQGAYQPQHF.